What follows describes a single T cell receptor (beta chain). The data stem from a study of blood T cell repertoires in COVID-19. V was shortened by 5 bases and J by 2 bases, with 6 bases between the two germline ends. From germline, CDR1 is MDHEN and CDR2 SYDVKM. The CDR3 is 12 amino acids. Ages ranged from about 18 to 89 years, with residence in approximately 25 US areas. Clinical histories supplied by participants themselves formed the basis of cohort assignment. Profiled with immunoSEQ multiplex PCR; TCRdb holds only in-frame clones, not every one. The data contain about 310,000 clones, around 90% of them seen just once; the ten biggest clones take up just under 9%.

The chain carries TRBV28 and TRBJ1-1; D unclear. The clonotype comes from a woman between 18 and 29 years old who had recovered from COVID-19. The sequencing sample was made of PBMCs or T cells enriched from blood (not recorded which). The CDR3 is CASSPRNTEAFF. CDR3 DNA: TGTGCCAGCAGTCCCCGTAACACTGAAGCTTTCTTT.